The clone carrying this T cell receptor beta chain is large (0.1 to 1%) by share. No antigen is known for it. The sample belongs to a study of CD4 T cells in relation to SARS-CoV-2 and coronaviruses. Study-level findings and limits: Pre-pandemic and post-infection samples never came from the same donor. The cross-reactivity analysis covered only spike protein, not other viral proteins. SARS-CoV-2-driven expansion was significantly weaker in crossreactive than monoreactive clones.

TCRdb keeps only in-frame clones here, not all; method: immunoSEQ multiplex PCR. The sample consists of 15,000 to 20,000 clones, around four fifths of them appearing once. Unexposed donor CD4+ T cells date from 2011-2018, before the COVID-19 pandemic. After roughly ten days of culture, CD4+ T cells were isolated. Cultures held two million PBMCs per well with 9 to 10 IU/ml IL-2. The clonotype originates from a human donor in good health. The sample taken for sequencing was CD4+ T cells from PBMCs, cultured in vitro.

The CDR3, as DNA: TGTGCCAGCAGCTTAAGAGGGGGGCTAGCGGGAGTACGGACAGATACGCAGTATTTT. This codes for CASSLRGGLAGVRTDTQYF. The rearrangement links TRBV7-4 to TRBJ2-3; 10 nucleotides agree with TRBD2. V lost 2 bases, J lost 3 bases, and 14 bases stayed unmatched. This CDR3 has 19 residues. In germline, CDR1 is SGHVT, CDR2 SQSDAQ.